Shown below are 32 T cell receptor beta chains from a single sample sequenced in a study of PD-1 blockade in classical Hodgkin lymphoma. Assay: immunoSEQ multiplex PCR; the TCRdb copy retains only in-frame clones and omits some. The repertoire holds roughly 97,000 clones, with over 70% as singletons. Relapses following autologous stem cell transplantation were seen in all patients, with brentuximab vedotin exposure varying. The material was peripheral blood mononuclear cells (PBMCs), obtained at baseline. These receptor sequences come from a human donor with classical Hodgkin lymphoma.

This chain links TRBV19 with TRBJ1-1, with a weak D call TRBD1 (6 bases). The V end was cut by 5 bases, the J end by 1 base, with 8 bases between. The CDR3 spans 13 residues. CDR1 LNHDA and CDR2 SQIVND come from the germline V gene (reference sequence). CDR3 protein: CASSATGNTEAFF. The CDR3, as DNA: TGTGCCAGTAGTGCGACAGGGAACACTGAAGCTTTCTTT.

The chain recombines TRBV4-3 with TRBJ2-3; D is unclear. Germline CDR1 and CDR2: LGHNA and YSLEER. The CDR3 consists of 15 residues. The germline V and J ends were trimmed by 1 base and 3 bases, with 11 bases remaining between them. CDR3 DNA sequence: TGCGCCAGCAGCCAAGTCGGAAGGCAGACAGATACGCAGTATTTT. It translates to CASSQVGRQTDTQYF.

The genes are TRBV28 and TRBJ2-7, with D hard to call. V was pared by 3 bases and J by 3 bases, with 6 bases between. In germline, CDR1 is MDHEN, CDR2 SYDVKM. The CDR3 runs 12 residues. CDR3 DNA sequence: TGTGCCAGCAGTTTTCAAAACTACGAGCAGTACTTC. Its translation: CASSFQNYEQYF.

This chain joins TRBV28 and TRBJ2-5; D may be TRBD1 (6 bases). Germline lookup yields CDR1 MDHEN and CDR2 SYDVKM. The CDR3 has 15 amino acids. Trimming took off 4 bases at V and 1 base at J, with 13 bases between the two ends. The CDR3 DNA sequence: TGTGCCAGCAGTTCCCAGCGGACAGTCCAAGAGACCCAGTACTTC. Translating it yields CASSSQRTVQETQYF.

CDR3 loop: CASSHEGEGFTSGNTIYF. The CDR3 DNA sequence: TGTGCCAGCAGTCATGAGGGGGAGGGATTCACCTCTGGAAACACCATATATTTT. The chain employs TRBV6-4 and TRBJ1-3, with D maybe TRBD1 (6 bases). The germline V gene encodes CDR1 MRHNA and CDR2 SNTAGT. Trimming shortened V by 5 bases and J by 0 bases, and 20 bases separated the two germline ends. CDR3 length: 18 residues.

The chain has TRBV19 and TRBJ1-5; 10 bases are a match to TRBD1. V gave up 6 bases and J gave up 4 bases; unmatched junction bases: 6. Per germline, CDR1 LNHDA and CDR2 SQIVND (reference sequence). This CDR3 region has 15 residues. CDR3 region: CASRRDRGLNQPQHF. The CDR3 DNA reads TGTGCCAGTAGACGGGACAGGGGCTTGAATCAGCCCCAGCATTTT.

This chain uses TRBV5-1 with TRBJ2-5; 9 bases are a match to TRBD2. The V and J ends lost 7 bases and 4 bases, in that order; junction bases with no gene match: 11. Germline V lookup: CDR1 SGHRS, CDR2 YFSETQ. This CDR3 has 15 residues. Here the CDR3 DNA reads TGCGCCAGCGGCAGTAGCGGGAGATTGGGAGAGACCCAGTACTTC. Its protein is CASGSSGRLGETQYF.

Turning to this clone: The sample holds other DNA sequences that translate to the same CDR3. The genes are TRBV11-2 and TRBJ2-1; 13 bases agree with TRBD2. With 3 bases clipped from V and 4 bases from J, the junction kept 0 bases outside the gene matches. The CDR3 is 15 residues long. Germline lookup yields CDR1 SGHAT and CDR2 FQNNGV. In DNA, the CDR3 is TGTGCCAGCAGCTTGGGACTAGCGGGATACAATGAGCAGTTCTTC. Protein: CASSLGLAGYNEQFF.

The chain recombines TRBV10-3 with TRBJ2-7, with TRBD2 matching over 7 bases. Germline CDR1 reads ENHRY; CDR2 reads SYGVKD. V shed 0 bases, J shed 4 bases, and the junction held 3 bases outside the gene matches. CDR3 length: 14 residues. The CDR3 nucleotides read TGTGCCATCAGTGAGTCCGCGGGAGAATACGAGCAGTACTTC. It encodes CAISESAGEYEQYF.

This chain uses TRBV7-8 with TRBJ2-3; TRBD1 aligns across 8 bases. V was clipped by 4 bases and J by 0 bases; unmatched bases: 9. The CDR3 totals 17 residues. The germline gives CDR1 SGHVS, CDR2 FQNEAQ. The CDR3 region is CASSSRPTGASTDTQYF. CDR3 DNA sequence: TGTGCCAGCAGCTCCCGGCCGACAGGGGCTAGCACAGATACGCAGTATTTT.

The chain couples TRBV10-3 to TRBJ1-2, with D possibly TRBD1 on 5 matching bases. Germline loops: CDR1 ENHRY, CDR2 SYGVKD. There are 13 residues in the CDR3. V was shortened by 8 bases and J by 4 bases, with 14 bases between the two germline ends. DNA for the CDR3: TGTGCCATCCGTCAGGGTGGTAGCTATGGCTACACCTTC. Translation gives CAIRQGGSYGYTF.

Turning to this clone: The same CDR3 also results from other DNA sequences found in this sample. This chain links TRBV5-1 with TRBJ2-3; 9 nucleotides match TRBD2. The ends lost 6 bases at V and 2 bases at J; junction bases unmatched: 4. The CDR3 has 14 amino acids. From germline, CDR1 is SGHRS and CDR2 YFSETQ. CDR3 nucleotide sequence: TGCGCCAGCACGACTAGCGGTTACACAGATACGCAGTATTTT. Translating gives CASTTSGYTDTQYF.

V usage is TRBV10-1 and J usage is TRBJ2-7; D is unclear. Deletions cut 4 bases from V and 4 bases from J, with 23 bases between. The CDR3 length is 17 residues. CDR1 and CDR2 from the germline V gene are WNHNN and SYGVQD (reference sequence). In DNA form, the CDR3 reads TGCGCCAGCAGTGTAAAGCATGAGGAGAAGCCCTCGTACGAGCAGTACTTC. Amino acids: CASSVKHEEKPSYEQYF.

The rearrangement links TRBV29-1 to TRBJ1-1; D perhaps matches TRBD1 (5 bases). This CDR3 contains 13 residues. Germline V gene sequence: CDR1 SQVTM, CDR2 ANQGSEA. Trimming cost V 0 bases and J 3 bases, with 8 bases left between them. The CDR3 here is CSVEDRGYTEAFF. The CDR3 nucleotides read TGCAGCGTTGAAGATCGGGGCTACACTGAAGCTTTCTTT.

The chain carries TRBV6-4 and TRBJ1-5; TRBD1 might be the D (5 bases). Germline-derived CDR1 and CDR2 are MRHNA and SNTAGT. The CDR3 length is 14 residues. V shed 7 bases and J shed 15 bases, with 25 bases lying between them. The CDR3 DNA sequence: TGTGCCAGCACCGGGGCCTTCATTGTCGGTACCTCGCATTTT. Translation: CASTGAFIVGTSHF.

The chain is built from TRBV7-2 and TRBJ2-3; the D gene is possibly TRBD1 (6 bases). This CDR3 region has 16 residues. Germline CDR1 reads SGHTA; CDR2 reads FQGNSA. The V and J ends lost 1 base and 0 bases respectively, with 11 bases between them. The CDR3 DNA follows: TGTGCCAGCAGCTTAGTGTTTGGGGGCAGCACAGATACGCAGTATTTT. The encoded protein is CASSLVFGGSTDTQYF.

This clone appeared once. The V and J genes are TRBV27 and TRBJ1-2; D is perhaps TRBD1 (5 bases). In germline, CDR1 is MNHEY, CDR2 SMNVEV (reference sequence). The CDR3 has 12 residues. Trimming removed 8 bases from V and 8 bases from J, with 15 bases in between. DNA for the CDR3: TGTGCCAGCTGGGGTGGGGGAAGAGGCTACACCTTC. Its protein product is CASWGGGRGYTF.

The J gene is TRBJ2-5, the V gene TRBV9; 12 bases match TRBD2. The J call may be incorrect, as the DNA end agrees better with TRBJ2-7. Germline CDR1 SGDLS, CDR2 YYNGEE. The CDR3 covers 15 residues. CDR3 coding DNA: TGTGCCAGCAGCGTAGGACTAGCGGGAGTCTACGAGCAGTACTTC. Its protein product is CASSVGLAGVYEQYF.

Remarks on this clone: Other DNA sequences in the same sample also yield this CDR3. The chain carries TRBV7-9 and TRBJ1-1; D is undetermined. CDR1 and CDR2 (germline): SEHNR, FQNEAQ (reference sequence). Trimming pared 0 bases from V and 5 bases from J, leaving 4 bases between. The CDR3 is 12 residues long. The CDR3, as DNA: TGTGCCAGCAGCTTAGCGAAGACTGAAGCTTTCTTT. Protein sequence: CASSLAKTEAFF.

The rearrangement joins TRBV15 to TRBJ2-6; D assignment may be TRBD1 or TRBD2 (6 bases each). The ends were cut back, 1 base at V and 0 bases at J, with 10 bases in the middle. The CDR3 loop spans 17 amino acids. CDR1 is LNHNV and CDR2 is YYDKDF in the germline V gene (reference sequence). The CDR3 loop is CATSRGGASSGANVLTF. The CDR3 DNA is TGTGCCACCAGCAGAGGGGGGGCTAGCTCTGGGGCCAACGTCCTGACTTTC.

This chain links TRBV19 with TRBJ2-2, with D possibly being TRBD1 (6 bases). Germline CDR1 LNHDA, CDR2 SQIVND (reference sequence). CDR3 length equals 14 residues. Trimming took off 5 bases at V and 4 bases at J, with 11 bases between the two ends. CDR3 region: CASSSQGFTGELFF. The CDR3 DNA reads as TGTGCCAGTAGTTCACAGGGATTCACCGGGGAGCTGTTTTTT. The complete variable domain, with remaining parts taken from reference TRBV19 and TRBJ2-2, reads DGGITQSPKYLFRKEGQNVTLSCEQNLNHDAMYWYRQDPGQGLRLIYYSQIVNDFQKGDIAEGYSVSREKKESFPLTVTSAQKNPTAFYLCASSSQGFTGELFFGEGSRLTVL.

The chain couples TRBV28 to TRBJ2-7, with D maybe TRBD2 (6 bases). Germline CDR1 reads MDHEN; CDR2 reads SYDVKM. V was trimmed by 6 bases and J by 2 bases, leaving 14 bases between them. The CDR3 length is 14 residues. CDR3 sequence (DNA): TGTGCCAGCAGCCACCCACTAGCTACCTACGAGCAGTACTTC. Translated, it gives CASSHPLATYEQYF.

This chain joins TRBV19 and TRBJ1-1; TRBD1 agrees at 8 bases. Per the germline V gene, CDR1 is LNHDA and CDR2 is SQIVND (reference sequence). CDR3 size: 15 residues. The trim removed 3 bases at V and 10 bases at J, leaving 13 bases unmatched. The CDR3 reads CASSMVDRETLRAFF. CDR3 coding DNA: TGTGCCAGTAGTATGGTGGACAGGGAGACCCTGCGAGCTTTCTTT.

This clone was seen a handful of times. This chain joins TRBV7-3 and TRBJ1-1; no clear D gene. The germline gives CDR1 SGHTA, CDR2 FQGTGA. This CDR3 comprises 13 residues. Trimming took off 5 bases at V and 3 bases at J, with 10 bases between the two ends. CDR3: CASSTTRDTEAFF. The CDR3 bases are TGTGCCAGCAGCACCACACGGGACACTGAAGCTTTCTTT.

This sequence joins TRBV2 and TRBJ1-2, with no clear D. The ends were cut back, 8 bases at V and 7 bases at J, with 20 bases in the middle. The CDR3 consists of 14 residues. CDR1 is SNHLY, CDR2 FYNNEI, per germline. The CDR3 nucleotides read TGTGCCAGCCCCCGGGCAGCATTTCGCACTGGCTACACCTTC. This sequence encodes CASPRAAFRTGYTF. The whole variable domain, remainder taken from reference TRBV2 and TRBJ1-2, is EPEVTQTPSHQVTQMGQEVILRCVPISNHLYFYWYRQILGQKVEFLVSFYNNEISEKSEIFDDQFSVERPDGSNFTLKIRSTKLEDSAMYFCASPRAAFRTGYTFGSGTRLTVV.

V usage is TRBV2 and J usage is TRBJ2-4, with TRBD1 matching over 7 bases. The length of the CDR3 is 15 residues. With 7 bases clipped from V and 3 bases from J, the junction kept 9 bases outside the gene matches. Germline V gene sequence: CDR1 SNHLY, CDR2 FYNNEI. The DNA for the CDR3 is TGTGCCAGCATCGTAGACAGGGTTGGCAAAAACATTCAGTACTTC. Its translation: CASIVDRVGKNIQYF. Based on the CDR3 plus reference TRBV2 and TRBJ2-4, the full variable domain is EPEVTQTPSHQVTQMGQEVILRCVPISNHLYFYWYRQILGQKVEFLVSFYNNEISEKSEIFDDQFSVERPDGSNFTLKIRSTKLEDSAMYFCASIVDRVGKNIQYFGAGTRLSVL.

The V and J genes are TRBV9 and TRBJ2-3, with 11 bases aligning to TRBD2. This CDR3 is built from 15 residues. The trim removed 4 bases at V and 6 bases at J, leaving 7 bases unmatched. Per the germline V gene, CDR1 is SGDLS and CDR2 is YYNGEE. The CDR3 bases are TGTGCCAGCAGCACCCGACTAGCGGGATTTGATACGCAGTATTTT. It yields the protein CASSTRLAGFDTQYF.

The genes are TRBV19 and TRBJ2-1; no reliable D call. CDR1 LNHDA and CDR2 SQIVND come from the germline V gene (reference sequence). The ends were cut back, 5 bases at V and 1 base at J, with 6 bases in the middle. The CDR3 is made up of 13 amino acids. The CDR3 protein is CASSPTSYNEQFF. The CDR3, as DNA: TGTGCCAGTAGTCCAACTTCCTACAATGAGCAGTTCTTC.

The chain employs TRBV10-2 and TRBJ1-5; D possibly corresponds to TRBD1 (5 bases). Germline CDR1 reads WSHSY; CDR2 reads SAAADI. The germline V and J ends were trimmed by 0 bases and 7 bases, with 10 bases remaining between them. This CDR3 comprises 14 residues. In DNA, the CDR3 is TGCGCCAGCAGTGAGTCTGGGGGGAGCCAGCCCCAGCATTTT. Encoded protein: CASSESGGSQPQHF.

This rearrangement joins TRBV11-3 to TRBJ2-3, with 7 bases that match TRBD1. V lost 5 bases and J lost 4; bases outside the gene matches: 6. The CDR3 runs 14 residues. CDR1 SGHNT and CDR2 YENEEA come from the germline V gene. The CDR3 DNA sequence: TGTGCCAGCAGCATCGACAGGGCTTCAGATACGCAGTATTTT. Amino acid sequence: CASSIDRASDTQYF. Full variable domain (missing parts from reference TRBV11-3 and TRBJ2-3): EAGVVQSPRYKIIEKKQPVAFWCNPISGHNTLYWYLQNLGQGPELLIRYENEEAVDDSQLPKDRFSAERLKGVDSTLKIQPAELGDSAVYLCASSIDRASDTQYFGPGTRLTVL.

The CDR3 region is CASSLKETQYF. In DNA form, the CDR3 reads TGTGCCAGCAGCCTCAAAGAGACCCAGTACTTC. The chain recombines TRBV7-9 with TRBJ2-5; D not certain. V lost 5 bases, J lost 3 bases, and 4 bases lay in between. CDR1 is SEHNR and CDR2 is FQNEAQ in the germline V gene (reference sequence). The CDR3 is 11 residues long.

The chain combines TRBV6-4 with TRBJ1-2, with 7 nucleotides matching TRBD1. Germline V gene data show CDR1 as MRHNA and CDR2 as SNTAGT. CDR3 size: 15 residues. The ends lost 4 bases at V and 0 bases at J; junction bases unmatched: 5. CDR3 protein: CASSVEQGANYGYTF. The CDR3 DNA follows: TGTGCCAGCAGTGTAGAGCAGGGGGCTAACTATGGCTACACCTTC.